The 14 T cell receptor beta chains below come from one sample, sequenced in a study of cytomegalovirus exposure and HLA in healthy donors. PCR employed 60 Vbeta and 13 Jbeta primers. Libraries were prepared by immunoSEQ multiplex PCR; TCRdb keeps only in-frame clonotypes and omits some of them. The table lists approximately 120,000 clones, around 77% of them singletons. The sequenced sample was PBMCs. The source of these receptors is a woman aged 35 to 49 in good health and CMV-seropositive.

The chain combines TRBV7-9 with TRBJ2-2; unclear D gene. CDR3 length: 12 residues. Germline lookup yields CDR1 SEHNR and CDR2 FQNEAQ (reference sequence). The germline V and J ends were trimmed by 9 bases and 1 base, with 6 bases remaining between them. The CDR3 spells CASGLNTGELFF. The CDR3 nucleotides read TGTGCCAGTGGGCTGAACACCGGGGAGCTGTTTTTT.

The chain recombines TRBV5-4 with TRBJ2-7; possible D gene TRBD1, 6 bases. Germline V lookup: CDR1 SGHNT, CDR2 YYREEE (reference sequence). V was pared by 3 bases and J by 5 bases, with 12 bases between. The CDR3 totals 13 residues. The CDR3 coding sequence is TGTGCCAGCAGCTCACAGGGATTGCACGAGCAGTACTTC. Amino acid sequence: CASSSQGLHEQYF.

The CDR3: CAWSVGTASGDQYF. The CDR3, as DNA: TGTGCCTGGAGTGTAGGAACGGCTAGCGGCGATCAGTACTTC. The chain carries TRBV30 and TRBJ2-7, with TRBD2 matching over 7 bases. Germline values: CDR1 GTSNPN, CDR2 SVGIG (reference sequence). V shed 0 bases, J shed 10 bases, and the junction held 12 bases outside the gene matches. The CDR3 spans 14 residues.

The rearrangement links TRBV27 to TRBJ2-3, with 14 positions matching TRBD2. V shed 6 bases and J 5 bases; nucleotides not matched to a gene: 13. Germline CDR1 reads MNHEY; CDR2 reads SMNVEV (reference sequence). The CDR3 runs to 18 residues. CDR3 DNA: TGTGCCAGCAGGATAAGGACGTCCGGACTAGCGGGAGGAGATACGCAGTATTTT. Translating it yields CASRIRTSGLAGGDTQYF.

This chain connects TRBV27 to TRBJ2-3, with TRBD2 as a possible D gene (6 bases). Trimming shortened V by 1 base and J by 5 bases, and 7 bases separated the two germline ends. CDR3 length: 13 residues. Germline V gene data show CDR1 as MNHEY and CDR2 as SMNVEV (reference sequence). For the CDR3, the DNA is TGTGCCAGCAGTTTATTGGAGGGAGATACGCAGTATTTT. It specifies CASSLLEGDTQYF.

The chain joins TRBV27 to TRBJ2-2; D call uncertain. The CDR3 spans 16 residues. V was cut by 6 bases and J by 0 bases, with 14 bases left in between. In germline, CDR1 is MNHEY, CDR2 SMNVEV (reference sequence). The CDR3 DNA reads TGTGCCAGCAGCAGCGTTCGACGGACGAACACCGGGGAGCTGTTTTTT. This gives the protein CASSSVRRTNTGELFF.

Regarding this clone: This sample also contains other DNA sequences that code for the same CDR3. The rearrangement uses TRBV30 and TRBJ1-1; D uncertain. This CDR3 has 13 amino acids. CDR1 and CDR2 from the germline V gene are GTSNPN and SVGIG (reference sequence). V was cut by 0 bases and J by 1 base, with 6 bases left in between. This CDR3 is CAWSVQRNTEAFF. Written as DNA, the CDR3 is TGTGCCTGGAGTGTACAACGGAACACTGAAGCTTTCTTT. Combining the CDR3 with reference TRBV30 and TRBJ1-1 gives the whole variable domain SQTIHQWPATLVQPVGSPLSLECTVEGTSNPNLYWYRQAAGRGLQLLFYSVGIGQISSEVPQNLSASRPQDRQFILSSKKLLLSDSGFYLCAWSVQRNTEAFFGQGTRLTVV.

The chain employs TRBV11-3 and TRBJ1-2; 8 bases align to TRBD1. V shed 7 bases and J 4 bases; nucleotides not matched to a gene: 5. The CDR3 is 13 amino acids. Germline lookup yields CDR1 SGHNT and CDR2 YENEEA. CDR3 sequence: CASNQTGGYGYTF. The DNA for the CDR3 is TGTGCCAGCAACCAAACAGGGGGCTATGGCTACACCTTC.

The V and J genes are TRBV7-9 and TRBJ2-7, with 7 bases fitting TRBD2. In germline, CDR1 is SEHNR, CDR2 FQNEAQ (reference sequence). V trimming: 5 bases; J trimming: 0 bases; junction bases outside the gene matches: 4. CDR3 length equals 14 residues. CDR3 loop: CASSHGDYSYEQYF. The CDR3 nucleotides read TGTGCCAGCAGCCATGGGGACTACTCCTACGAGCAGTACTTC.

CDR3 in amino acids: CACDRGNTEAFF. CDR3 bases: TGTGCCTGTGACAGGGGGAACACTGAAGCTTTCTTT. J is TRBJ1-1 and V is TRBV30; TRBD1 matches at 8 bases. J lost 1 base, V lost 6 bases, and 1 base had no gene match. This CDR3 is 12 amino acids long. Germline lookup yields CDR1 GTSNPN and CDR2 SVGIG (reference sequence).

V and J are TRBV9 and TRBJ2-3; unclear D gene. V was cut by 4 bases and J by 2 bases, with 14 bases left in between. The V gene's germline CDR1 is SGDLS and CDR2 YYNGEE. This CDR3 spans 15 amino acids. The CDR3 is CASSPFGGHTDTQYF. The CDR3 nucleotides are TGTGCCAGCAGCCCATTTGGCGGCCACACAGATACGCAGTATTTT.

This clone was seen a handful of times. The rearrangement joins TRBV28 to TRBJ2-1; 9 bases match TRBD2. The CDR3 consists of 14 residues. The germline gives CDR1 MDHEN, CDR2 SYDVKM. V shed 6 bases, J shed 7 bases, and the junction held 7 bases outside the gene matches. Here the CDR3 DNA reads TGTGCCAGCAGGCGGGGGGGTAGGGGGAATGAGCAGTTCTTC. Protein: CASRRGGRGNEQFF.

The sample holds one count of this clone. The chain combines TRBV6-1 with TRBJ2-7; D may be TRBD2 (5 bases). The CDR3 spans 11 residues. Germline CDR1 reads MNHNS; CDR2 reads SASEGT. With 5 bases removed from V and 7 bases from J, the gap between germline ends came to 9 bases. CDR3 amino acids: CASSRTQEQYF. CDR3 coding DNA: TGTGCCAGCAGTCGGACTCAGGAGCAGTACTTC.

This chain links TRBV4-1 with TRBJ2-1; D gene uncertain. The CDR3 has 13 residues. Germline V gene data show CDR1 as MGHRA and CDR2 as YSYEKL. Between the trimmed V and J ends, which lost 4 bases and 10 bases, there was a span of 14 bases. This chain's CDR3 is CASSPPIGPEQFF. The DNA of the CDR3 is TGCGCCAGCAGCCCCCCGATTGGGCCGGAGCAGTTCTTC.